These 30 T cell receptor beta chains were sequenced from one sample in a study of blood T cell repertoires in COVID-19. Profiling relied on immunoSEQ multiplex PCR, and the TCRdb table lists in-frame clones only, not all of them. The repertoire holds 430,000 or so clones, with about 88% as singletons. Sequencing was performed on PBMCs or T cells enriched from blood (not recorded which). The origin of the receptors is a woman younger than 30 who had been exposed to COVID-19.

This chain connects TRBV18 to TRBJ1-1, with TRBD1 as a possible D gene (5 bases). This CDR3 region has 14 residues. CDR1 and CDR2 (germline): KGHSH, LQKENI. With 5 bases removed from V and 1 base from J, the gap between germline ends came to 11 bases. In DNA form, the CDR3 reads TGTGCCAGCTCAGGTTCAACAGGGAACACTGAAGCTTTCTTT. This translates into CASSGSTGNTEAFF.

The rearrangement uses TRBV3-1 (or the pseudogene TRBV3-2) and TRBJ1-2; 10 nucleotides line up with TRBD1. The germline CDR1 and CDR2 sequences are LGHDT and YNNKEL (reference sequence). The CDR3 loop spans 15 amino acids. V shed 2 bases, J shed 5 bases, and the junction held 5 bases outside the gene matches. CDR3 sequence: CASSQRDRGFYGYTF. Written as DNA, the CDR3 is TGTGCCAGCAGCCAACGGGACAGGGGATTTTATGGCTACACCTTC.

The chain recombines TRBV28 with TRBJ1-5; weak D call: TRBD1 (5 bases). This CDR3 spans 14 amino acids. Germline CDR1 reads MDHEN; CDR2 reads SYDVKM. V lost 5 bases to trimming and J lost 0 bases, with 8 bases between them. DNA of the CDR3: TGTGCCAGCAGTCAGACAGCTAGCAATCAGCCCCAGCATTTT. Amino acids: CASSQTASNQPQHF.

The chain uses TRBV5-5 and TRBJ1-1, with D possibly TRBD1 on 6 matching bases. The CDR3 loop spans 14 amino acids. V gave up 3 bases and J gave up 4 bases, with 13 bases separating them. Germline-derived CDR1 and CDR2 are SGHKS and YYEKEE (reference sequence). For the CDR3, the DNA is TGTGCCAGCAGCTGGAGTAGGGGGATCACTGAAGCTTTCTTT. Its translation: CASSWSRGITEAFF.

V and J are TRBV19 and TRBJ2-1; D is uncertain. Germline V gene lookup returns CDR1 LNHDA and CDR2 SQIVND (reference sequence). Trimming removed 5 bases from V and 0 bases from J, with 11 bases in between. This CDR3 is built from 15 residues. CDR3 nucleotide sequence: TGTGCCAGTAGTTCCACGGGTTCCTCCTACAATGAGCAGTTCTTC. This codes for CASSSTGSSYNEQFF.

This clone was counted only a few times. The chain joins TRBV6-5 to TRBJ2-5, with a possible D match to TRBD1 (5 bases). Between the trimmed V and J ends, which lost 5 bases and 2 bases, there was a span of 12 bases. Germline V gene lookup returns CDR1 MNHEY and CDR2 SVGAGI. The length of the CDR3 is 14 residues. CDR3 bases: TGTGCCAGCAGTCAGGGTCCACTTCAAGAGACCCAGTACTTC. It specifies CASSQGPLQETQYF.

The V call is TRBV7-5, the J call TRBJ2-7; TRBD2, as called in the table, went unchecked against the DNA. TRBV7-5 is termed a pseudogene. This CDR3 spans 14 amino acids. CDR3 DNA: TGTGTCAGAAGCTTAGGTACGGCGGGAGCTGAGCAGTACTTC. The encoded protein is CVRSLGTAGAEQYF.

The chain couples TRBV24-1 to TRBJ2-3; 10 bases agree with TRBD1. This CDR3 is built from 17 residues. Germline CDR1 KGHDR, CDR2 SFDVKD. With 4 bases clipped from V and 2 bases from J, the junction kept 8 bases outside the gene matches. CDR3 bases: TGTGCCACCAGTGACGGCCCCGGGACAGGGGACACAGATACGCAGTATTTT. This sequence encodes CATSDGPGTGDTDTQYF.

The chain joins TRBV25-1 to TRBJ1-6; TRBD1 is a possible D gene (5 bases). Germline values: CDR1 MGHDK, CDR2 SYGVNS. The CDR3 has 14 residues. Deletions cut 8 bases from V and 4 bases from J, with 12 bases between. The CDR3 protein is CASGPGVYNSPLHF. The CDR3 DNA follows: TGTGCCAGCGGCCCGGGGGTATATAATTCACCCCTCCACTTT.

The rearrangement uses TRBV5-1 and TRBJ1-2; 8 nucleotides match TRBD1. Trimming cost V 0 bases and J 6 bases; bases outside gene matches: 7. The length of the CDR3 is 15 residues. Germline CDR1 and CDR2: SGHRS and YFSETQ. In DNA form, the CDR3 reads TGCGCCAGCAGCTTGGGGACAGGGAGCAGCGATGGCTACACCTTC. Its protein is CASSLGTGSSDGYTF.

In DNA, the CDR3 is TGTGCCAGCCTGGGCCTCACAGGGCCGACGGGAAACACCATATATTTT. As protein: CASLGLTGPTGNTIYF. The chain employs TRBV28 and TRBJ1-3; D possibly corresponds to TRBD1 (6 bases). This CDR3 spans 16 amino acids. Germline CDR1 is MDHEN and CDR2 is SYDVKM. Trimming pared 8 bases from V and 4 bases from J, leaving 21 bases between.

A single count supports this clone. This sequence joins TRBV27 and TRBJ2-1; 9 positions agree with TRBD2. This CDR3 is 17 amino acids long. Per germline, CDR1 MNHEY and CDR2 SMNVEV (reference sequence). V was clipped by 1 base and J by 4 bases; unmatched bases: 8. CDR3 sequence reads: CASSLLSAGGRYNEQFF. CDR3 coding DNA: TGTGCCAGCAGTTTATTAAGCGCGGGAGGGAGGTACAATGAGCAGTTCTTC.

Turning to this clone: This sample includes further DNA sequences coding for the same CDR3. The chain joins TRBV7-2 to TRBJ1-6, with a tentative D call TRBD1 (6 bases). Per germline, CDR1 SGHTA and CDR2 FQGNSA. This CDR3 is built from 14 residues. Trimming left V 5 bases short and J 7 bases short, with 12 bases between. In nucleotides, the CDR3 is TGTGCCAGCAGCCTTGGACAGTCAAATTCACCCCTCCACTTT. This sequence encodes CASSLGQSNSPLHF. The whole variable domain, remainder taken from reference TRBV7-2 and TRBJ1-6, is GAGVSQSPSNKVTEKGKDVELRCDPISGHTALYWYRQSLGQGLEFLIYFQGNSAPDKSGLPSDRFSAERTGGSVSTLTIQRTQQEDSAVYLCASSLGQSNSPLHFGNGTRLTVT.

This clone was seen at least ten times. The chain recombines TRBV27 with TRBJ2-3; a possible D gene is TRBD1 (5 bases). Trimming removed 7 bases from V and 2 bases from J, with 16 bases in between. CDR1 and CDR2 (germline): MNHEY, SMNVEV (reference sequence). CDR3 length equals 15 residues. The CDR3 region has the DNA TGTGCCAGCAAAGTTGGGGCAGGGAACACAGATACGCAGTATTTT. It translates to CASKVGAGNTDTQYF.

The genes are TRBV7-9 and TRBJ1-1, with D perhaps matching TRBD1 (5 bases). The CDR3 covers 17 residues. Germline CDR1 and CDR2: SEHNR and FQNEAQ (reference sequence). V was cut by 2 bases and J by 3 bases, with 19 bases left in between. The CDR3 spells CASSLQGDWRRDTEAFF. In DNA form, the CDR3 reads TGTGCCAGCAGCTTACAAGGGGATTGGCGTAGGGACACTGAAGCTTTCTTT.

This clone was recorded a few times. The chain recombines TRBV4-3 with TRBJ1-1, with TRBD1 as a possible D gene (6 bases). This CDR3 has 14 amino acids. V was pared by 4 bases and J by 4 bases, with 13 bases between. Germline V gene sequence: CDR1 LGHNA, CDR2 YSLEER. The CDR3 sequence: CASSPWTEPTEAFF. The CDR3 DNA is TGCGCCAGCAGCCCCTGGACAGAGCCCACTGAAGCTTTCTTT.

This chain links TRBV27 with TRBJ2-5, with D possibly being TRBD1 (6 bases). The germline V gene encodes CDR1 MNHEY and CDR2 SMNVEV (reference sequence). The CDR3 is 14 amino acids. Trimming took off 6 bases at V and 2 bases at J, with 13 bases between the two ends. CDR3 sequence reads: CASRGAYEQETQYF. DNA of the CDR3: TGTGCCAGCAGGGGGGCCTATGAGCAAGAGACCCAGTACTTC.

The chain employs TRBV6-5 and TRBJ1-1; TRBD1 matches 7 bases. CDR3 length equals 16 residues. Trimming removed 0 bases from V and 0 bases from J; junction bases left unmatched: 4. Germline loops: CDR1 MNHEY, CDR2 SVGAGI. CDR3 protein: CASSYSVGGLNTEAFF. CDR3 sequence (DNA): TGTGCCAGCAGTTACTCGGTAGGGGGCCTGAACACTGAAGCTTTCTTT.

This sequence joins TRBV6-5 and TRBJ1-2; no reliable D call. This CDR3 has 13 amino acids. V was shortened by 2 bases and J by 7 bases, with 11 bases between the two germline ends. Germline CDR1 MNHEY, CDR2 SVGAGI. The CDR3 nucleotides read TGTGCCAGCAGTTACGAGGCGCTCGGTGGCTACACCTTC. Protein sequence: CASSYEALGGYTF.

The V gene is TRBV18, the J gene TRBJ2-3; 7 bases are a match to TRBD1. Per germline, CDR1 KGHSH and CDR2 LQKENI. The CDR3 spans 15 residues. V trimming: 2 bases; J trimming: 2 bases; junction bases outside the gene matches: 4. In nucleotides, the CDR3 is TGTGCCAGCTCACCAGGGACAGTGTCCACAGATACGCAGTATTTT. Its protein product is CASSPGTVSTDTQYF. Combining the CDR3 with reference TRBV18 and TRBJ2-3 gives the whole variable domain NAGVMQNPRHLVRRRGQEARLRCSPMKGHSHVYWYRQLPEEGLKFMVYLQKENIIDESGMPKERFSAEFPKEGPSILRIQQVVRGDSAAYFCASSPGTVSTDTQYFGPGTRLTVL.

This clone was observed a single time. The V and J genes are TRBV7-6 and TRBJ2-7; 7 bases line up with TRBD2. There are 15 residues in the CDR3. The ends lost 4 bases at V and 0 bases at J; junction bases unmatched: 6. Germline CDR1 SGHVS, CDR2 FNYEAQ. The CDR3 bases are TGTGCCAGCAGCTCCGGTGGGGGGGTCTCCTACGAGCAGTACTTC. Translating gives CASSSGGGVSYEQYF.

About this clone itself: One end of the junction varies from germline; a read error may be responsible. This chain connects TRBV7-2 to TRBJ2-1; 8 bases fit TRBD2. The germline V gene encodes CDR1 SGHTA and CDR2 FQGNSA. The CDR3 runs 14 residues. The DNA of the CDR3 is TGTGCCAGCAGCTTGAGCGGGAGTATAACGACGTTGATCTTC. Protein: CASSLSGSITTLIF.

Only a few counts were recorded for this clone. The rearrangement joins TRBV6-5 to TRBJ1-1; 8 nucleotides align to TRBD1. Germline V gives CDR1 MNHEY, CDR2 SVGAGI. After removal of 7 bases from V and 7 bases from J, the junction contained 8 bases not matched to a gene. There are 13 residues in the CDR3. The CDR3 sequence is CASTPDRVGEAFF. DNA of the CDR3: TGTGCCAGCACTCCGGACAGGGTAGGTGAAGCTTTCTTT.

The V and J genes are TRBV3-1 (or the pseudogene TRBV3-2) and TRBJ1-2; maybe TRBD1 (5 bases). Deletions cut 4 bases from V and 4 bases from J, with 13 bases between. This CDR3 comprises 14 residues. CDR1 LGHDT and CDR2 YNNKEL come from the germline V gene (reference sequence). CDR3 DNA sequence: TGTGCCAGCAGCCCCTCGCCAGGGATCTATGGCTACACCTTC. Protein: CASSPSPGIYGYTF.

The chain links TRBV27 to TRBJ2-5; 13 bases agree with TRBD2. There are 16 residues in the CDR3. Germline CDR1 is MNHEY and CDR2 is SMNVEV (reference sequence). After removal of 5 bases from V and 2 bases from J, the junction contained 5 bases not matched to a gene. In DNA form, the CDR3 reads TGTGCCAGCAGTCCAAGACTAGCGGGGGGTCAAGAGACCCAGTACTTC. This sequence encodes CASSPRLAGGQETQYF.

The chain has TRBV10-3 and TRBJ1-4; TRBD1 aligns across 8 bases. J was trimmed by 1 base and V by 6 bases; bases with no gene match: 4. The CDR3 runs to 15 residues. Germline CDR1 ENHRY, CDR2 SYGVKD. In nucleotides, the CDR3 is TGTGCCATCAGCCAGGGGGCGGGAACTAATGAAAAACTGTTTTTT. Amino acid sequence: CAISQGAGTNEKLFF.

The chain carries TRBV6-5 and TRBJ2-1; 9 positions match TRBD1. CDR3 length: 14 residues. V dropped 8 bases and J dropped 7; count of bases not matched to a gene: 9. CDR1 MNHEY and CDR2 SVGAGI come from the germline V gene. CDR3 in DNA: TGTGCCAGCCACCCGGGACAGGGCTGGAATGAGCAGTTCTTC. Its translation is CASHPGQGWNEQFF.

This chain links TRBV20-1 with TRBJ2-2; 7 bases line up with TRBD2. The CDR3 totals 11 residues. Germline trimming cut 8 bases from V and 6 bases from J; bases unmatched to any gene: 3. The germline CDR1 and CDR2 sequences are DFQATT and SNEGSKA (reference sequence). CDR3 sequence (DNA): TGCAGTCTGGCGGGAGCCGGGGAGCTGTTTTTT. Its translation is CSLAGAGELFF.

The chain uses TRBV27 and TRBJ2-3, with 10 bases identical to TRBD1. CDR3 size: 14 residues. The V segment lost 6 bases and the J segment 1 base; nucleotides outside the gene matches: 1. Looked up from germline, CDR1 is MNHEY and CDR2 is SMNVEV (reference sequence). The DNA for the CDR3 is TGTGCCAGCAGAGGGACAGGGGGCACAGATACGCAGTATTTT. It is translated as CASRGTGGTDTQYF.

This sequence joins TRBV13 and TRBJ2-6; the D gene is possibly TRBD1 (5 bases). The CDR3 sequence is 17 residues long. Germline V gives CDR1 PRHDT, CDR2 FYEKMQ (reference sequence). V lost 0 bases and J 2 bases, leaving 11 bases between the germline ends. The CDR3 sequence is CASSLGQGIAGANVLTF. For the CDR3, the DNA is TGTGCCAGCAGCTTAGGCCAGGGAATAGCTGGGGCCAACGTCCTGACTTTC.